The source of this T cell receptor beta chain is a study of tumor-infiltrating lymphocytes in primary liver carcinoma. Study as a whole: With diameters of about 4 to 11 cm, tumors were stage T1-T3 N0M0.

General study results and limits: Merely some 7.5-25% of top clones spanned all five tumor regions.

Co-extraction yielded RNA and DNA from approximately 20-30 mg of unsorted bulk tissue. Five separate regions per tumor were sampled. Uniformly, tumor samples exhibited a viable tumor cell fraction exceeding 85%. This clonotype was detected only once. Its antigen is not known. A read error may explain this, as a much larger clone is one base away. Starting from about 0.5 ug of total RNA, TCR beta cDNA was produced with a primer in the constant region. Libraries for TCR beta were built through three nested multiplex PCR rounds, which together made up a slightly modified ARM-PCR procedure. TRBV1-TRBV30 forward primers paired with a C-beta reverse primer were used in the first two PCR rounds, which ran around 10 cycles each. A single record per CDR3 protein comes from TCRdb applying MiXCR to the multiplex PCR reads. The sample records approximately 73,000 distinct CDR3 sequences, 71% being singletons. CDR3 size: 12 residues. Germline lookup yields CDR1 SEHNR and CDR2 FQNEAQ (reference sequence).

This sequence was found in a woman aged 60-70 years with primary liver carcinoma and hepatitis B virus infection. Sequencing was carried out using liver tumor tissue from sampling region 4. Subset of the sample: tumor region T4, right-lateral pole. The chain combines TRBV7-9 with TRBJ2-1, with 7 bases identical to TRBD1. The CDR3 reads CASNLQGIFGFF. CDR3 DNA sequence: TGTGCCAGCAACTTACAGGGGATCTTTGGGTTCTTC.